One and the same sample provided the 9 T cell receptor beta chains below, sequenced in a study of T cell responses to AZD1222 COVID-19 vaccine. Profiling relied on immunoSEQ multiplex PCR, and the TCRdb table lists in-frame clones only, not all of them. The sample lists 85,000 to 120,000 clones, 90% occurring once. The starting material was peripheral blood, obtained on day 0 of AZD1222 vaccination. The receptor source for this set is an adult in good health.

This clone was counted a few times. The rearrangement joins TRBV5-1 to TRBJ1-1; TRBD1 might be the D (5 bases). V shed 0 bases and J shed 8 bases, with 17 bases lying between them. This CDR3 region has 15 residues. Germline CDR1 is SGHRS and CDR2 is YFSETQ. The DNA for the CDR3 is TGCGCCAGCAGCTTGGCCGGGACTCAGGGAACCGAAGCTTTCTTT. Its translation is CASSLAGTQGTEAFF.

The gene calls are TRBV7-6 and TRBJ2-1, with 8 positions matching TRBD2. The J segment lost 9 bases and the V segment lost 3 bases, leaving 7 bases of the junction unmatched. CDR1 is SGHVS and CDR2 is FNYEAQ in the germline V gene. The CDR3 is 14 amino acids. The CDR3 DNA reads TGTGCCAGCAGCTTGTCGGGAGGGCCGAGTGAGCAGTTCTTC. It specifies CASSLSGGPSEQFF.

The gene calls are TRBV27 and TRBJ1-2, with a tentative D call TRBD1 (5 bases). Germline V gives CDR1 MNHEY, CDR2 SMNVEV (reference sequence). V was trimmed by 5 bases and J by 4 bases, leaving 11 bases between them. This CDR3 has 13 amino acids. The CDR3 sequence is CASSRSGGYGYTF. CDR3 bases: TGTGCCAGCAGTCGAAGCGGGGGCTATGGCTACACCTTC.

The chain carries TRBV15 and TRBJ2-1; D is unresolved. This CDR3 has 16 residues. Germline CDR1 reads LNHNV; CDR2 reads YYDKDF (reference sequence). V lost 0 bases, J lost 4 bases, and 13 bases lay in between. CDR3 DNA sequence: TGTGCCACCAGCAGAGATTTGACGGGTCCTTACAATGAGCAGTTCTTC. This sequence encodes CATSRDLTGPYNEQFF.

CDR3 amino acids: CATSDRRDVKDEQFF. CDR3 in DNA: TGTGCCACCAGTGATAGACGGGATGTGAAAGATGAGCAGTTCTTC. This rearrangement joins TRBV24-1 to TRBJ2-1; the D gene is possibly TRBD2 (5 bases). Germline lookup yields CDR1 KGHDR and CDR2 SFDVKD. The V end was cut by 3 bases, the J end by 8 bases, with 16 bases between. The CDR3 contains 15 residues.

This clone has just a few counts. J is TRBJ2-7 and V is TRBV7-3; D unclear. CDR1 is SGHTA, CDR2 FQGTGA, per germline. V shed 5 bases and J shed 0 bases, with 14 bases lying between them. This CDR3 spans 15 amino acids. CDR3 in DNA: TGTGCCAGCAGCCTCATGGGTCTGCCCTCCTACGAGCAGTACTTC. Translating it yields CASSLMGLPSYEQYF.

The chain is built from TRBV6-5 and TRBJ2-2; D gene ambiguous. The CDR3 has 12 residues. V dropped 8 bases and J dropped 6 bases, with 10 bases sitting between them. The V gene's germline CDR1 is MNHEY and CDR2 SVGAGI. CDR3 sequence (DNA): TGTGCCAGCTCCAGATATTCCGGGGAGCTGTTTTTT. Translated, it gives CASSRYSGELFF.

The chain links TRBV5-8 to TRBJ2-1, with TRBD2 matching 9 bases. V shed 6 bases and J 5 bases; nucleotides not matched to a gene: 15. Germline loops: CDR1 SGHTS, CDR2 YDEGEE. This CDR3 is built from 17 residues. CDR3 sequence: CASIPPARGGRDNEQFF. The CDR3 DNA is TGTGCCAGCATCCCCCCGGCCCGAGGCGGGAGGGACAATGAGCAGTTCTTC.

The gene calls are TRBV2 and TRBJ2-3; 10 bases agree with TRBD2. From germline, CDR1 is SNHLY and CDR2 FYNNEI. The CDR3 is 16 residues long. With V trimmed by 7 bases and J by 2 bases, 9 bases remained unmatched. The CDR3 reads CASIKGGLAYTDTQYF. As DNA, the CDR3 is TGTGCCAGCATCAAGGGGGGACTAGCGTACACAGATACGCAGTATTTT.